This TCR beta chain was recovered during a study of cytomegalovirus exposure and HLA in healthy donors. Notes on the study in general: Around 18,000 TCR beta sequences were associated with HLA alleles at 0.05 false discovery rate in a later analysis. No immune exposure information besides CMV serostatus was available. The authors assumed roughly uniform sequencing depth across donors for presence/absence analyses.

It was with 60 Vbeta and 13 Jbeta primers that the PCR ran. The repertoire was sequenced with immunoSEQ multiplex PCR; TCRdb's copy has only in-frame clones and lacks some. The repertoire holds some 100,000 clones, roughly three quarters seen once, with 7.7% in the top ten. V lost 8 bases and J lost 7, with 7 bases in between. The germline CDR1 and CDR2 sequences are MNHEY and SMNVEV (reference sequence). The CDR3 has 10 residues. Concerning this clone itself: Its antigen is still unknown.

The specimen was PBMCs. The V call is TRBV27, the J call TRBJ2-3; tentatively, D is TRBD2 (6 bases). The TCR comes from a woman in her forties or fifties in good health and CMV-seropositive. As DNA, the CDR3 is TGTGCCAGCGGAGGGAATACGCAGTATTTT. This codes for CASGGNTQYF.